The rows below give T cell receptor beta chains drawn from one sample of a study of cytomegalovirus exposure and HLA in healthy donors. TCRdb keeps only in-frame clones here, not all; method: immunoSEQ multiplex PCR. The repertoire holds roughly 160,000 clones, with 70% to 90% as singletons. Sequenced input: PBMCs. These receptors came from a man aged 30 to 39 in good health and CMV-seropositive. The CDR3 runs from the conserved cysteine through the conserved F or W. The D gene is left open where the match is weak. Size values are once, few and many counts, or a class for expanded clones, and some rows have none.

D gene	V gene	clone size	CDR3 length	J gene	CDR3 protein	CDR3 DNA
TRBD1	TRBV5-4	NA	17	TRBJ2-1	CASSLGQGILVSNEQFF	TGTGCCAGCAGCTTGGGACAGGGGATACTAGTAAGCAATGAGCAGTTCTTC
NA	TRBV29-1	NA	11	TRBJ1-2	CSAAGYYGYTF	TGCAGCGCGGCGGGGTACTATGGCTACACCTTC
NA	TRBV5-5	NA	17	TRBJ2-6	CASSPGQWNSGANVLTF	TGTGCCAGCAGCCCCGGACAGTGGAACTCTGGGGCCAACGTCCTGACTTTC
TRBD1	TRBV9	NA	15	TRBJ2-1	CASSVGTVSYNEQFF	TGTGCCAGCAGCGTTGGGACAGTCTCCTACAATGAGCAGTTCTTC
NA	TRBV4-2	NA	15	TRBJ1-2	CASSQDREEDYGYTF	TGTGCCAGCAGCCAAGATCGGGAGGAGGACTATGGCTACACCTTC
NA	TRBV9	NA	14	TRBJ1-4	CASSVGGEDEKLFF	TGTGCCAGCAGCGTTGGCGGGGAGGACGAAAAACTGTTTTTT
NA	TRBV5-1	NA	13	TRBJ2-7	CASSLALGYEQYF	TGCGCCAGCAGCTTGGCACTAGGGTACGAGCAGTACTTC
NA	TRBV7-9	NA	14	TRBJ1-2	CASSSSFQGYGYTF	TGTGCCAGCAGCTCTTCTTTCCAGGGCTATGGCTACACCTTC
NA	TRBV4-3	NA	18	TRBJ2-3	CASSQDRMRGSSTDTQYF	TGCGCCAGCAGCCAAGATAGAATGAGAGGGAGTAGCACAGATACGCAGTATTTT
NA	TRBV5-4	NA	14	TRBJ2-1	CASSLELASDEQFF	TGTGCCAGCAGCTTGGAGCTAGCTAGCGATGAGCAGTTCTTC
TRBD1	TRBV7-9	NA	16	TRBJ1-6	CASSLESHRGDSPLHF	TGTGCCAGCAGCTTAGAGTCCCACAGGGGTGATTCACCCCTCCACTTT
NA	TRBV7-8	NA	12	TRBJ2-3	CATLEGGDTQYF	TGTGCCACGTTGGAGGGGGGGGATACGCAGTATTTT
TRBD1	TRBV19	NA	15	TRBJ2-7	CASSRGQTSSYEQYF	TGTGCCAGTAGTAGGGGACAGACGAGCTCCTACGAGCAGTACTTC
NA	TRBV5-1	NA	15	TRBJ1-1	CASSLERTSNTEAFF	TGCGCCAGCAGCTTGGAGCGGACGTCGAACACTGAAGCTTTCTTT
NA	TRBV2	once	14	TRBJ2-2	CASRGGAAGGELFF	TGTGCCAGCAGAGGGGGGGCCGCCGGCGGGGAGCTGTTTTTT
TRBD2	TRBV4-1	NA	20	TRBJ2-3	CASSLGLAGDAGGGTDTQYF	TGCGCCAGCAGCCTCGGACTAGCGGGAGATGCCGGTGGCGGCACAGATACGCAGTATTTT
TRBD1	TRBV10-1	few	14	TRBJ1-4	CASSDGRGQEKLFF	TGCGCCAGCAGTGACGGCAGGGGGCAAGAAAAACTGTTTTTT
TRBD2	TRBV5-1	NA	15	TRBJ2-2	CASRSTSGNTGELFF	TGCGCCAGCAGGAGTACTAGCGGGAACACCGGGGAGCTGTTTTTT
NA	TRBV18	NA	16	TRBJ2-1	CASSPPRGRVRNEQFF	TGTGCCAGCTCACCACCGAGGGGGAGGGTCAGGAATGAGCAGTTCTTC